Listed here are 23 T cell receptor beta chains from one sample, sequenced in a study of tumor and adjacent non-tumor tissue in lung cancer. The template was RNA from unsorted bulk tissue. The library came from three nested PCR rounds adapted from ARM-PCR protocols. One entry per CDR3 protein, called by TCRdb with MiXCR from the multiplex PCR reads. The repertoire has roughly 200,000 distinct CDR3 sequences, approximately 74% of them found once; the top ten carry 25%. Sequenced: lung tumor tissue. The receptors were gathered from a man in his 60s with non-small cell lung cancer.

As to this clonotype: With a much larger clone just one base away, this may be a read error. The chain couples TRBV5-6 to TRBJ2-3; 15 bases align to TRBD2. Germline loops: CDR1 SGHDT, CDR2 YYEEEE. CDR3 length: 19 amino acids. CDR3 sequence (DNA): TGTGCCAGCAGCTTCTTTGGACTAGCGGGAGGGCACTGGACAGATACGCACTATTTT. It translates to CASSFFGLAGGHWTDTHYF.

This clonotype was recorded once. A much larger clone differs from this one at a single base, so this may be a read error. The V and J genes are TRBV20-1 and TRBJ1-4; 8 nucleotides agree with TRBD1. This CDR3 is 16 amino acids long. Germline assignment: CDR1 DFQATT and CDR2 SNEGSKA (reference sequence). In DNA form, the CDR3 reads TGCAGAGCTAGAGACCCGAACCAGGGGGCTGGTGAAAAACTGTTTTTT. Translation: CRARDPNQGAGEKLFF.

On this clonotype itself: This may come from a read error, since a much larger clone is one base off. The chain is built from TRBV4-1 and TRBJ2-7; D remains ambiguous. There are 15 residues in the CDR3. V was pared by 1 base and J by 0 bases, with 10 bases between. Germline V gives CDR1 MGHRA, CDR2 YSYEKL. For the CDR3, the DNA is TGCGCCAGCAGCCAAGGGACGTCGAGCTCCTACGAGCAGTACTTC. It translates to CASSQGTSSSYEQYF.

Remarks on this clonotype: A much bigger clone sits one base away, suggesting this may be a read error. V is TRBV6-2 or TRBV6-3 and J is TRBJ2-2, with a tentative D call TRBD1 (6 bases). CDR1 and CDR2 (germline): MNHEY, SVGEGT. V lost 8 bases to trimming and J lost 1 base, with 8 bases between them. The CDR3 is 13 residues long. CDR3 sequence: CASLQGNTGELFF. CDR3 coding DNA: TGTGCCAGCCTACAGGGGAACACCGGGGAGCTGTTTTTT.

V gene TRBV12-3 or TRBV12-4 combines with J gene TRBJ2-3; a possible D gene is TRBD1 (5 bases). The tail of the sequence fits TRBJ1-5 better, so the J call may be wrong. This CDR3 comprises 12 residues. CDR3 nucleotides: TGTGCCAGCAGTCAGGGCCCAGATACGCAGCATTTT. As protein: CASSQGPDTQHF.

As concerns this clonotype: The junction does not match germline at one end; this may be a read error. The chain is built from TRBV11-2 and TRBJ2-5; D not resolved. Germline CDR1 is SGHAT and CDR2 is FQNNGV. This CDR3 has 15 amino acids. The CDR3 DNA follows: TGTACCAGCAGCTTAGCTCCTAGAGAGGAAGAGTCCCAGTACTTC. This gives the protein CTSSLAPREEESQYF.

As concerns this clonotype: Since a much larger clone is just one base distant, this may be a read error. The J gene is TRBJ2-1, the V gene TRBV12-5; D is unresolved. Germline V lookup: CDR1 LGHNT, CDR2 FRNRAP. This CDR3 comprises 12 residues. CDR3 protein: CASGHRRNGQFF. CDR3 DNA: TGTGCTAGTGGCCACCGGAGAAATGGGCAGTTCTTC.

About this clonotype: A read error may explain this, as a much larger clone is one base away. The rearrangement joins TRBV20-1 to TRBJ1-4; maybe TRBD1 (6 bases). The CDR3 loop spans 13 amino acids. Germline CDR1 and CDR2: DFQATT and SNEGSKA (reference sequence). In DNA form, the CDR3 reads TGCAGTGCTAGAGATACAGGGAGGGAAAAACCGTTTTTT. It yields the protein CSARDTGREKPFF.

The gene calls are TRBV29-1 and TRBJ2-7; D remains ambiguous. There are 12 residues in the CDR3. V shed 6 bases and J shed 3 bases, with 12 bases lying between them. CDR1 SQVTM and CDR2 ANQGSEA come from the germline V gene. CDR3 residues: CSVIQRVYEQYF. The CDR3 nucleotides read TGCAGCGTGATACAGCGCGTCTACGAGCAGTACTTC.

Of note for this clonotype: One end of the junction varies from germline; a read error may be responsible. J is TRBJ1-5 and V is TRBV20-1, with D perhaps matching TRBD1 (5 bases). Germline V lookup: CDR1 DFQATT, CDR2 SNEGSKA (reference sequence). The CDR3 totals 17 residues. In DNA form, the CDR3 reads TGCAGTGCTAGAGATGTGGCCAGGGTCCGTAGCAATCAGCCCCAGCATTTC. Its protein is CSARDVARVRSNQPQHF.

CDR3 protein: CASSSSNEQFF. CDR3 in DNA: TGTGCCAGCAGCTCAAGCAATGAGCAGTTCTTC. The chain joins TRBV6-5 to TRBJ2-1; D is ambiguous. Between the trimmed V and J ends, which lost 6 bases and 6 bases, there was a span of 6 bases. Germline values: CDR1 MNHEY, CDR2 SVGAGI. This CDR3 region has 11 residues.

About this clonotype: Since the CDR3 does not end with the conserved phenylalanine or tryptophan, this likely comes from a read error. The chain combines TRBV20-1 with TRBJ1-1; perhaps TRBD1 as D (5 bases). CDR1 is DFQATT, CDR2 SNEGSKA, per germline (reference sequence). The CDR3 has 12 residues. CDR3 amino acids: CTARAGHTEAFI. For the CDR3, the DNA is TGCACTGCTAGGGCGGGACACACTGAAGCTTTCATT.

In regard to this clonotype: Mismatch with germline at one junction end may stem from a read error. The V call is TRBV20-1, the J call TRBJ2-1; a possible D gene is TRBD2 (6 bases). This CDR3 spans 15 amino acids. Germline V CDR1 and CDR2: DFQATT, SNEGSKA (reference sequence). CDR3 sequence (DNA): TGCTGTGCAAAACCTAGGACAAGGACTAACAATGAGCAGTTCTTC. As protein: CCAKPRTRTNNEQFF.

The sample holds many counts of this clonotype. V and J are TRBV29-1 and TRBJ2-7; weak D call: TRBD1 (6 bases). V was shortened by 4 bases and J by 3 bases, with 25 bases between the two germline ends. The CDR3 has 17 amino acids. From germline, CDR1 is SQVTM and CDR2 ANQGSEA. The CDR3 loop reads CSVGGSRDTVTYYEQYF. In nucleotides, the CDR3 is TGCAGCGTTGGGGGCTCCCGGGACACCGTTACCTACTACGAGCAGTACTTC.

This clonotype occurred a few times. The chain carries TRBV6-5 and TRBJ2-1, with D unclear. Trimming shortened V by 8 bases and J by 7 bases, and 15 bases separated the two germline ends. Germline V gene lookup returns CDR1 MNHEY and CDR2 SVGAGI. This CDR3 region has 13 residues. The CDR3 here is CASRTGQANEQFF. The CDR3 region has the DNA TGTGCCAGCCGGACCGGTCAGGCGAATGAGCAGTTCTTC.

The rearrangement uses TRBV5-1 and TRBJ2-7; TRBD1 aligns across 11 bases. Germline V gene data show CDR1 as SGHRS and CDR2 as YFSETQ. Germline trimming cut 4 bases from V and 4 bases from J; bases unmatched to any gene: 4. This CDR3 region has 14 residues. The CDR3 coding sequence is TGCGCCAGCAGCCACGGACAGGGGGCTTACGAGCAGTACTTC. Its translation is CASSHGQGAYEQYF.

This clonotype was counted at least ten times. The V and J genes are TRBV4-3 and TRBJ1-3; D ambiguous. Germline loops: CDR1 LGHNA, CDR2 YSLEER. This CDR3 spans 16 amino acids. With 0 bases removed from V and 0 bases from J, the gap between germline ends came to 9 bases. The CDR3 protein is CASSQEKVASGNTIYF. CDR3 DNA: TGCGCCAGCAGCCAAGAGAAGGTAGCCTCTGGAAACACCATATATTTT.

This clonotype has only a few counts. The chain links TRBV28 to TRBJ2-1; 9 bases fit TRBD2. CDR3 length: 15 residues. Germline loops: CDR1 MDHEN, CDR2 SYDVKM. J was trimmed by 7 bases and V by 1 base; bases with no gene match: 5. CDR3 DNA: TGTGCCAGCAGTTTATCCGCGGGGGGGCCTAATGAGCAGTTCTTC. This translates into CASSLSAGGPNEQFF.

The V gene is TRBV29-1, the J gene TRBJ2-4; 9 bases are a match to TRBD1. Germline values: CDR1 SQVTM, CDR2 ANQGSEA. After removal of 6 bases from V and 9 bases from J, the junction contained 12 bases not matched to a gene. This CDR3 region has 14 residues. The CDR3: CSVRRDREGSIQYF. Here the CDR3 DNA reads TGCAGCGTCCGCCGGGACAGGGAAGGAAGCATTCAGTACTTC.

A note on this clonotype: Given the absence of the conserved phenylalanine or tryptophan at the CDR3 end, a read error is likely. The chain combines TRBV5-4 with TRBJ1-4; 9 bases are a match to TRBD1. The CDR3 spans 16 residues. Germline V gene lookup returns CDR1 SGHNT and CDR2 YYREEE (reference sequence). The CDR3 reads CASSLGQGATNEKLFL. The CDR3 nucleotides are TGTGCCAGTAGCTTGGGACAGGGTGCAACTAATGAAAAACTGTTTTTA.

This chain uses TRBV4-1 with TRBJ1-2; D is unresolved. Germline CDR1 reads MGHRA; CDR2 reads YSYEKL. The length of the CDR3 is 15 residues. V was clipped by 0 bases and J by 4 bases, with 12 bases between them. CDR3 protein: CASSQDYREGYGYTF. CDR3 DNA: TGCGCCAGCAGCCAAGATTACCGGGAGGGCTATGGCTACACCTTC.

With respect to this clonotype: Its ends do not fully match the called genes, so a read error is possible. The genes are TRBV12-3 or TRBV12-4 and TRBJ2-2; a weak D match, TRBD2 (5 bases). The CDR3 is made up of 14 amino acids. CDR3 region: CASRLGGNTVELFF. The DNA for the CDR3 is TGTGCCAGCCGTCTCGGAGGCAACACCGTGGAGCTGTTTTTT.

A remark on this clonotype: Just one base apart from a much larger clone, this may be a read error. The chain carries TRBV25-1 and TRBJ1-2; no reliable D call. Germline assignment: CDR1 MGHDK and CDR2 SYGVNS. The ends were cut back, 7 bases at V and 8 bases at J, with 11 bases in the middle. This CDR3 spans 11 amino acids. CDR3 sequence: CASTDLAGYTF. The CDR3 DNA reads TGTGCCAGCACTGACCTTGCAGGCTACACCTTC.